These 8 T cell receptor beta chains originate from one sample sequenced in a study of shared clonotypes between healthy human individuals. The table came from immunoSEQ multiplex PCR; TCRdb's copy has only in-frame clones and leaves some out. The table includes some 1,400,000 clones, more than 95% detected once. Sample: naive CD4+ T cells sorted from blood. Stated subset: CD45RA+ positively selected. These receptors all stem from a man younger than 40 in good health.

V is TRBV18 and J is TRBJ2-7, with a weak D call TRBD1 (6 bases). V was trimmed by 1 base and J by 5 bases, leaving 12 bases between them. Germline V lookup: CDR1 KGHSH, CDR2 LQKENI. The CDR3 totals 14 residues. The CDR3 sequence: CASSPLRQADEQYF. CDR3 nucleotides: TGTGCCAGCTCACCACTACGACAGGCGGACGAGCAGTACTTC.

This chain joins TRBV5-4 and TRBJ1-3; D remains ambiguous. The germline V gene encodes CDR1 SGHNT and CDR2 YYREEE (reference sequence). This CDR3 is 20 amino acids long. The germline V and J ends were trimmed by 0 bases and 6 bases, with 28 bases remaining between them. CDR3 region: CASSLGPVVSQDPKLNTIYF. The CDR3 DNA is TGTGCCAGCAGCTTGGGCCCCGTAGTCTCGCAGGACCCCAAACTAAACACCATATATTTT. The whole variable domain, remainder taken from reference TRBV5-4 and TRBJ1-3, is ETGVTQSPTHLIKTRGQQVTLRCSSQSGHNTVSWYQQALGQGPQFIFQYYREEENGRGNFPPRFSGLQFPNYSSELNVNALELDDSALYLCASSLGPVVSQDPKLNTIYFGEGSWLTVV.

J is TRBJ2-1 and V is TRBV9, with D unclear. This CDR3 is built from 14 residues. Between the trimmed V and J ends, which lost 3 bases and 5 bases, there was a span of 12 bases. The germline CDR1 and CDR2 sequences are SGDLS and YYNGEE. CDR3 sequence reads: CASSGKIADNEQFF. CDR3 sequence (DNA): TGTGCCAGCAGCGGAAAAATTGCCGACAATGAGCAGTTCTTC.

This chain connects TRBV27 to TRBJ1-3, with D possibly being TRBD1 (5 bases). Trimming removed 6 bases from V and 6 bases from J, with 18 bases in between. The CDR3 is 15 residues long. Germline-derived CDR1 and CDR2 are MNHEY and SMNVEV (reference sequence). This CDR3 is CASSPSLAGENTIYF. The CDR3 DNA follows: TGTGCCAGCAGCCCCAGTTTGGCGGGGGAAAACACCATATATTTT.

The rearrangement uses TRBV28 and TRBJ2-1; 9 nucleotides align to TRBD1. The V gene end was trimmed by 6 bases and the J gene end by 1 base; junction bases not matched to a gene: 16. Germline V gene sequence: CDR1 MDHEN, CDR2 SYDVKM. The CDR3 length is 19 residues. CDR3 DNA: TGTGCCAGCAGAATACGGGGGACAGGGCTCCTTAATTCCTACAATGAGCAGTTCTTC. Translated, it gives CASRIRGTGLLNSYNEQFF.

This chain uses TRBV11-2 with TRBJ1-1, with D perhaps matching TRBD1 (5 bases). V lost 1 base to trimming and J lost 4 bases, with 13 bases between them. The CDR3 covers 15 residues. Germline V lookup: CDR1 SGHAT, CDR2 FQNNGV. CDR3 residues: CASSLGSGQGTEAFF. DNA for the CDR3: TGTGCCAGCAGCTTAGGGTCGGGGCAGGGCACTGAAGCTTTCTTT.

Here the CDR3 reads CASSRVAGNTIYF. In DNA, the CDR3 is TGTGCCAGCAGCAGGGTTGCTGGAAACACCATATATTTT. This chain connects TRBV25-1 to TRBJ1-3, with D maybe TRBD1 (5 bases). The germline CDR1 and CDR2 sequences are MGHDK and SYGVNS. CDR3 size: 13 residues. V lost 6 bases to trimming and J lost 2 bases, with 8 bases between them.

Comments on this clone: In the same sample, other DNA sequences code for this CDR3. This chain links TRBV6-5 with TRBJ1-1; no clear D gene. Germline assignment: CDR1 MNHEY and CDR2 SVGAGI. The CDR3 has 14 residues. V gave up 0 bases and J gave up 0 bases, with 5 bases separating them. The CDR3 loop is CASSYSPVNTEAFF. CDR3 nucleotides: TGTGCCAGCAGTTACTCTCCGGTGAACACTGAAGCTTTCTTT.